The sequence of this T cell receptor beta chain was determined in a study of stem cell transplantation in POMP-related autoinflammatory disease. Study background: Defective thymoproteasomes were hypothesized to impair CD8+ T-cell positive selection. Study results and limitations: Unique TRB V-J gene pairings were limited in number in patients with PRAID. A trend toward lower repertoire diversity and greater clonality appeared in every analyzed T-cell subset of PRAID patients.

The V gene's germline CDR1 is SGHRS and CDR2 YFSETQ. V was shortened by 0 bases and J by 6 bases, with 13 bases between the two germline ends. This CDR3 spans 14 amino acids. PRAID featured immunodeficiency plus autoinflammation. Produced via immunoSEQ multiplex PCR; TCRdb's table is partial and in-frame only. The sample records tens of thousands of clones, 82% being singletons. Points on this clone: Its antigen is undetermined.

This sample comprised CD4+ T cells from PBMCs, obtained before stem cell transplantation. V and J are TRBV5-1 and TRBJ2-7; D unresolved. The TCR comes from a human donor with POMP-related autoinflammation and immune dysregulation (PRAID). Here the CDR3 DNA reads TGCGCCAGCAGCTTGGGCTCCCCAGGCACCGAGCAGTACTTC. It translates to CASSLGSPGTEQYF.